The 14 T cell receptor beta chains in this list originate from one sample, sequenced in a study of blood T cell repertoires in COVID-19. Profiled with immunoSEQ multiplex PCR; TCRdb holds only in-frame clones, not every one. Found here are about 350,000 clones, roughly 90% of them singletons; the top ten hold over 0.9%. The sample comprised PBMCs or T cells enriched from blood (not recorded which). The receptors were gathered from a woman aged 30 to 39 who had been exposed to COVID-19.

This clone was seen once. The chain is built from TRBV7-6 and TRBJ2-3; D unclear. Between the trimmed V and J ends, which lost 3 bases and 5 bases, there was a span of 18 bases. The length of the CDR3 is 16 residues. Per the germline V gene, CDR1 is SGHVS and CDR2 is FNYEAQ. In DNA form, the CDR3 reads TGTGCCAGCAGCTTTCGGGTTGGAGCCGATATAGATACGCAGTATTTT. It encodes CASSFRVGADIDTQYF.

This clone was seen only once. CDR3 bases: TGTGCCAGTAGTATGGGCGTTGGCAATCAGCCCCAGCATTTT. Its translation is CASSMGVGNQPQHF. The V and J genes are TRBV19 and TRBJ1-5; no clear D. V gave up 3 bases and J gave up 2 bases, with 8 bases separating them. This CDR3 has 14 residues. Germline CDR1 and CDR2: LNHDA and SQIVND (reference sequence).

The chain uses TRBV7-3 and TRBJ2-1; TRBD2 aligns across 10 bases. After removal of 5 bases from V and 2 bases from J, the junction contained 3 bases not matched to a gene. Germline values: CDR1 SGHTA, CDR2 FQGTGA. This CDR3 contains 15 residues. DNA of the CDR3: TGTGCCAGCAGCATCACTAGCGGGACCTACAATGAGCAGTTCTTC. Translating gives CASSITSGTYNEQFF.

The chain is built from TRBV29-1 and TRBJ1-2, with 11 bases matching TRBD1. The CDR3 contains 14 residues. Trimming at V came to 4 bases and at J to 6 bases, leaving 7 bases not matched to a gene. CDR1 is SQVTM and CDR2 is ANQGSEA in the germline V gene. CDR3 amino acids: CSVGPDRGHNGYTF. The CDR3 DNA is TGCAGCGTTGGACCGGACAGGGGGCACAATGGCTACACCTTC.

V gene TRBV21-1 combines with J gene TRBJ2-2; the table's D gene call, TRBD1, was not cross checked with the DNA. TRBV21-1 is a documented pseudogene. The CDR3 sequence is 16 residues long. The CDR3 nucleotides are TGTGCCAGCAGCAAAGACGGACAGGGGGTTTCCGGGGAGCTGTTTTTT. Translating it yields CASSKDGQGVSGELFF.

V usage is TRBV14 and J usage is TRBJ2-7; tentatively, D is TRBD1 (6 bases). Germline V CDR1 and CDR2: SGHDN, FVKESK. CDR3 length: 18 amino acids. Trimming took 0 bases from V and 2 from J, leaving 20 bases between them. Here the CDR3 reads CASSQDVSLGTTAYEQYF. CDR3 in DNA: TGTGCCAGCAGCCAAGACGTTTCTTTAGGGACAACCGCCTACGAGCAGTACTTC.

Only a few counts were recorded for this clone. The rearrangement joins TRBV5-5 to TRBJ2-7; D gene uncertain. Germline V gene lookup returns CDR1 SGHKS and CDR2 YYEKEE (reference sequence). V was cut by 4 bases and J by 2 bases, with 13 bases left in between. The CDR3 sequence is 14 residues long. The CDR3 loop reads CASSRGSATYEQYF. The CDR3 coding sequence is TGTGCCAGCAGCCGTGGCTCTGCCACCTACGAGCAGTACTTC.

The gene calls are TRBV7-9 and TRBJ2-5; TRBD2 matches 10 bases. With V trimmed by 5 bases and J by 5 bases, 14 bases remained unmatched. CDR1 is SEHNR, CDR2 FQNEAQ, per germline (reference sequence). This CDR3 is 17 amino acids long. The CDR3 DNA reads TGTGCCAGCAGCCCTAAGTTTACTAGCGGGACGCAGGAGACCCAGTACTTC. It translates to CASSPKFTSGTQETQYF.

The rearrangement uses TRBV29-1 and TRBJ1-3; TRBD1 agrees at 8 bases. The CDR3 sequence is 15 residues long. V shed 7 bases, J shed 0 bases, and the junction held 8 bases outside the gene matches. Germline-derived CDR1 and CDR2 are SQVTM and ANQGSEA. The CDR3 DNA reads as TGCAGCGCAGACGGGGGGACAGGCTCTGGAAACACCATATATTTT. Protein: CSADGGTGSGNTIYF.

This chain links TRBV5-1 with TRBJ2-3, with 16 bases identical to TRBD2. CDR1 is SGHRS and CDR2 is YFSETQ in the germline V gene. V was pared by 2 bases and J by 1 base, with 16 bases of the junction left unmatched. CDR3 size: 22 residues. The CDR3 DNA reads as TGCGCCAGCAGCTTCGGGCGACCGGGACTAGCGGGAGGGAGCGTGGGCACAGATACGCAGTATTTT. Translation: CASSFGRPGLAGGSVGTDTQYF. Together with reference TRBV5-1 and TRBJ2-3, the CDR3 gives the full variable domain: KAGVTQTPRYLIKTRGQQVTLSCSPISGHRSVSWYQQTPGQGLQFLFEYFSETQRNKGNFPGRFSGRQFSNSRSEMNVSTLELGDSALYLCASSFGRPGLAGGSVGTDTQYFGPGTRLTVL.

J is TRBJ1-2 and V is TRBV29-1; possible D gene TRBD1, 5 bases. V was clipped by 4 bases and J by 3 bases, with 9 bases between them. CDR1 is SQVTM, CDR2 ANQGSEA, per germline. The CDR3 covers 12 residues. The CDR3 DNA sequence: TGCAGCGTTGGCGAACAGGACTATGGCTACACCTTC. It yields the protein CSVGEQDYGYTF.

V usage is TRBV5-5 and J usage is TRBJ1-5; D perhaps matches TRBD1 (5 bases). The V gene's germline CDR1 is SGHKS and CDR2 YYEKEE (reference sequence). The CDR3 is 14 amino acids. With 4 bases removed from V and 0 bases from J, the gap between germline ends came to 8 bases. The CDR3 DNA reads TGTGCCAGCAGCAGACAGCCTAGCAATCAGCCCCAGCATTTT. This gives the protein CASSRQPSNQPQHF. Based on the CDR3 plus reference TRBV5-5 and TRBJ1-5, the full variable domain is DAGVTQSPTHLIKTRGQQVTLRCSPISGHKSVSWYQQVLGQGPQFIFQYYEKEERGRGNFPDRFSARQFPNYSSELNVNALLLGDSALYLCASSRQPSNQPQHFGDGTRLSIL.

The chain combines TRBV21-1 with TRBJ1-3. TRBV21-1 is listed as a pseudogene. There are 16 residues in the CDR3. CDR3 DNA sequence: TGTGCCAGCAGCCTACGTGGGGGGGCGCGGGGAAACACCATATATTTT. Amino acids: CASSLRGGARGNTIYF.

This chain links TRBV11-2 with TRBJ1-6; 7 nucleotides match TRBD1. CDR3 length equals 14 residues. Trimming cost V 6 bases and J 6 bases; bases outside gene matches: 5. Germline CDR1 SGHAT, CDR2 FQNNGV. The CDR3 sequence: CASSYRGGNSPLHF. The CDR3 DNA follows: TGTGCCAGCAGTTACAGGGGCGGTAATTCACCCCTCCACTTT.